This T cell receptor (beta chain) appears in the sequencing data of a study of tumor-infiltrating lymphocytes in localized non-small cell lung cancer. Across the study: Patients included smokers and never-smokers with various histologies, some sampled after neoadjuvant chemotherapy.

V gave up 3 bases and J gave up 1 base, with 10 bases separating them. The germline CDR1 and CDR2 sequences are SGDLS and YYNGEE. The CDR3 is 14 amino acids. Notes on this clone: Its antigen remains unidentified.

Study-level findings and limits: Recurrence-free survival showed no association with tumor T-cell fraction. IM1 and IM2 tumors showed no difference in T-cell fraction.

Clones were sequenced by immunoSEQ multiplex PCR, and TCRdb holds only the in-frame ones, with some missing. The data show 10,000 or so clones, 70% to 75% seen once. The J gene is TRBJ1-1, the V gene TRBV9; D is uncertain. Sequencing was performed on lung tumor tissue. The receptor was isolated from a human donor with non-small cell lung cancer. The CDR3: CASSASTANTEAFF. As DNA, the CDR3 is TGTGCCAGCAGCGCCTCTACTGCGAACACTGAAGCTTTCTTT.